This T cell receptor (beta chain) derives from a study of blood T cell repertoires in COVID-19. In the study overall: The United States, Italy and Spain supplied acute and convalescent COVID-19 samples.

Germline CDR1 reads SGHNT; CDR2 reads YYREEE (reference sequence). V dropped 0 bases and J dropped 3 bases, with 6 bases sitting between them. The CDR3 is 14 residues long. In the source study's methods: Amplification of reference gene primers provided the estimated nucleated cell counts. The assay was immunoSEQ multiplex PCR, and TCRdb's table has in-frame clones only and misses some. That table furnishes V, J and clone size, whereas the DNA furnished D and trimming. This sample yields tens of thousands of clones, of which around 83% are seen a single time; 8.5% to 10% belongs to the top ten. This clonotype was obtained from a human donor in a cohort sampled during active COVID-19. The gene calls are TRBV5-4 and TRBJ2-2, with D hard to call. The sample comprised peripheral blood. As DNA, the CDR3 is TGTGCCAGCAGCTTGGCCACGGACACCGGGGAGCTGTTTTTT. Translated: CASSLATDTGELFF.